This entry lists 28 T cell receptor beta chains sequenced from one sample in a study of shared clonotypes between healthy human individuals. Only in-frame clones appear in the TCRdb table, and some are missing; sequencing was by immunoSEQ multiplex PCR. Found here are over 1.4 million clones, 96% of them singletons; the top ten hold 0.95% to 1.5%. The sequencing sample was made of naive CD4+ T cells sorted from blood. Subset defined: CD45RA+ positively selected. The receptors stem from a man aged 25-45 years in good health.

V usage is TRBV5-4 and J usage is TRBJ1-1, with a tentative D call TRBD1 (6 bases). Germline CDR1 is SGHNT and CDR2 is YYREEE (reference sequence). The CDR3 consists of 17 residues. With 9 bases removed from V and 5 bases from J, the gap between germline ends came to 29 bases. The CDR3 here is CATFDHRVRRGNTEAFF. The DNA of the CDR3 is TGTGCCACCTTCGACCACAGGGTGAGGCGGGGGAATACTGAAGCTTTCTTT.

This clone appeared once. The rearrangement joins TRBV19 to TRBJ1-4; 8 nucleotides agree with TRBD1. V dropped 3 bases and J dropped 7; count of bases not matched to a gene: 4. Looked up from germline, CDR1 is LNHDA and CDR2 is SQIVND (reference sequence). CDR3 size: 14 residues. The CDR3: CASSITGGSEKLFF. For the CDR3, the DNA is TGTGCCAGTAGTATTACAGGGGGGAGTGAAAAACTGTTTTTT.

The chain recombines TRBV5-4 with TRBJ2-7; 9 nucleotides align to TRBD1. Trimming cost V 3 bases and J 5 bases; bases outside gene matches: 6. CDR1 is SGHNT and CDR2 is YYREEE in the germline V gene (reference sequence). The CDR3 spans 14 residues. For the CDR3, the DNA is TGTGCCAGCAGCTCGGGACAGGGACGGCACGAGCAGTACTTC. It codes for CASSSGQGRHEQYF.

The DNA of the CDR3 is TGTGCCAGTAGTATAACGGGCAGATCTAGCACAGATACGCAGTATTTT. It codes for CASSITGRSSTDTQYF. The V call is TRBV19, the J call TRBJ2-3; unclear D gene. Per the germline V gene, CDR1 is LNHDA and CDR2 is SQIVND (reference sequence). The CDR3 covers 16 residues. V was clipped by 2 bases and J by 0 bases, with 12 bases between them. The variable domain in full, with the rest retrieved from reference TRBV19 and TRBJ2-3, is DGGITQSPKYLFRKEGQNVTLSCEQNLNHDAMYWYRQDPGQGLRLIYYSQIVNDFQKGDIAEGYSVSREKKESFPLTVTSAQKNPTAFYLCASSITGRSSTDTQYFGPGTRLTVL.

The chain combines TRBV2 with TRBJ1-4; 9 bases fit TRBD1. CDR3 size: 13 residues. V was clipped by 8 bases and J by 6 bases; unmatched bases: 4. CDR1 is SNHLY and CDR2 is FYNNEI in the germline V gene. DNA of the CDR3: TGTGCCAGCCGCGGACAGGGGCATGAAAAACTGTTTTTT. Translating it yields CASRGQGHEKLFF.

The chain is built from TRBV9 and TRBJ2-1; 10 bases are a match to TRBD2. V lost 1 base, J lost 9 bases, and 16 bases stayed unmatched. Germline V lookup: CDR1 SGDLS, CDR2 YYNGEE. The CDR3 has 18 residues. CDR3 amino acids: CASSVRPSGSQERGEQFF. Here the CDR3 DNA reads TGTGCCAGCAGCGTACGGCCTAGCGGGAGCCAAGAGCGGGGTGAGCAGTTCTTC.

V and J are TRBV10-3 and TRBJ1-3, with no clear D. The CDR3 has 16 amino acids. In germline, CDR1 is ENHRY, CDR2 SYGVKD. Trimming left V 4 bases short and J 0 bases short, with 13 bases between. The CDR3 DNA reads TGTGCCATCAGTGTATCAGGACGGTTCTCTGGAAACACCATATATTTT. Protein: CAISVSGRFSGNTIYF.

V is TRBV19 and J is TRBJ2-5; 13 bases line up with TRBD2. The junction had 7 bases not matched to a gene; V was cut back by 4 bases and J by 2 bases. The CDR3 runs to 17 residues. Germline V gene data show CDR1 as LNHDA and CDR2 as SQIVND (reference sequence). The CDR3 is CASSNGLAGVGQETQYF. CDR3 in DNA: TGTGCCAGTAGTAACGGACTAGCGGGAGTTGGGCAAGAGACCCAGTACTTC.

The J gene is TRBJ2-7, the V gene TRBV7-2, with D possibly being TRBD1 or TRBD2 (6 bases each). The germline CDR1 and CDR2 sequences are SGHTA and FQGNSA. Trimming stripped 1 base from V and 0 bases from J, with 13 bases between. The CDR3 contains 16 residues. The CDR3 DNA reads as TGTGCCAGCAGCTTAGAATCGGGGGACACCTCCTACGAGCAGTACTTC. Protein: CASSLESGDTSYEQYF.

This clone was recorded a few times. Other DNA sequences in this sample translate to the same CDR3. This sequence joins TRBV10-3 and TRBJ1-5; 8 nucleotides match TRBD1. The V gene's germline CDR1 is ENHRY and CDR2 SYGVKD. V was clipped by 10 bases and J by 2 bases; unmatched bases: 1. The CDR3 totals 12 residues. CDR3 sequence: CATQGGNQPQHF. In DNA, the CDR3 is TGTGCCACACAGGGGGGCAATCAGCCCCAGCATTTT.

The CDR3 DNA reads as TGTGCCAATGGAAGGGACAGCACCGGGGAGCTGTTTTTT. Translating gives CANGRDSTGELFF. The gene calls are TRBV2 and TRBJ2-2; 7 bases agree with TRBD1. Germline-derived CDR1 and CDR2 are SNHLY and FYNNEI. The CDR3 runs 13 residues. J gave up 4 bases and V 10 bases, and 6 bases lay outside the gene matches.

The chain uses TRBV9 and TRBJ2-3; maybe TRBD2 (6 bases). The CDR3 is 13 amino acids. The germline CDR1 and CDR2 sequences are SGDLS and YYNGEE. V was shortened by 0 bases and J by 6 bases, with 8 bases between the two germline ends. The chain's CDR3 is CASSVGGEDTQYF. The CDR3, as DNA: TGTGCCAGCAGCGTAGGGGGGGAGGATACGCAGTATTTT.

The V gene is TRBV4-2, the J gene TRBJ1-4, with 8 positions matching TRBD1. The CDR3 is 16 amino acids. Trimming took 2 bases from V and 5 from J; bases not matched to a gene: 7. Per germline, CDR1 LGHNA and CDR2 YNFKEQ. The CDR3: CASSQPRQGPNEKLFF. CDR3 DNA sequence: TGTGCCAGCAGCCAACCCAGACAGGGGCCAAATGAAAAACTGTTTTTT.

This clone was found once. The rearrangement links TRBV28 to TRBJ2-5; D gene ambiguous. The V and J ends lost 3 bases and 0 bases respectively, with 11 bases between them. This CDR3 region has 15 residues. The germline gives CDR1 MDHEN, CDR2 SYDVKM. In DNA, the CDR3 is TGTGCCAGCAGTTTTCAGCAGACGTACCAAGAGACCCAGTACTTC. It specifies CASSFQQTYQETQYF.

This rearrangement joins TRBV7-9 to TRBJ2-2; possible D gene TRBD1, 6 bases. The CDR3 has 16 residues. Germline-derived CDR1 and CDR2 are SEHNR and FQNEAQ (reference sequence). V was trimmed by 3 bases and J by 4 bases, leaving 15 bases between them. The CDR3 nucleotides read TGTGCCAGCAGCTTTGGGACATCGCGAGGCACCGGGGAGCTGTTTTTT. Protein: CASSFGTSRGTGELFF.

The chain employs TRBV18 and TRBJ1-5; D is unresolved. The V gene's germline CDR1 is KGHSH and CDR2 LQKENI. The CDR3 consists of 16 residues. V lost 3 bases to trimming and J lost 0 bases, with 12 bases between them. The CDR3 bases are TGTGCCAGCTCACCCCTGCCGACGGGTAGCAATCAGCCCCAGCATTTT. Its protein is CASSPLPTGSNQPQHF.

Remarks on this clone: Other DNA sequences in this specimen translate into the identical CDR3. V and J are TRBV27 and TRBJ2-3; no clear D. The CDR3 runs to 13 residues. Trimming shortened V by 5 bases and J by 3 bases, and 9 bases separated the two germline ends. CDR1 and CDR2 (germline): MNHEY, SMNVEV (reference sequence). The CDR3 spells CASSPQNTDTQYF. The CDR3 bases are TGTGCCAGCAGTCCTCAAAATACAGATACGCAGTATTTT.

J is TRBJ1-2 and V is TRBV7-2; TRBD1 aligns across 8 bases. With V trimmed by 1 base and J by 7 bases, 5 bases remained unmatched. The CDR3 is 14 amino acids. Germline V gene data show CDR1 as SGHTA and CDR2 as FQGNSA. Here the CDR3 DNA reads TGTGCCAGCAGCTTAGAGGCAGGGGGCGTTGGCTACACCTTC. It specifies CASSLEAGGVGYTF.

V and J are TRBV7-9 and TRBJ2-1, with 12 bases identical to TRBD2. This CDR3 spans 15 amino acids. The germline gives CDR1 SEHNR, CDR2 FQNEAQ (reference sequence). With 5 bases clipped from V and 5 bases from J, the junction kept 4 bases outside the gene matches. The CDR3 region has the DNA TGTGCCAGCAGCCCGGGACTAGCGGGTAACAATGAGCAGTTCTTC. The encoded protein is CASSPGLAGNNEQFF. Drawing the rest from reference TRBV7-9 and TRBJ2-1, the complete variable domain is DTGVSQNPRHKITKRGQNVTFRCDPISEHNRLYWYRQTLGQGPEFLTYFQNEAQLEKSRLLSDRFSAERPKGSFSTLEIQRTEQGDSAMYLCASSPGLAGNNEQFFGPGTRLTVL.

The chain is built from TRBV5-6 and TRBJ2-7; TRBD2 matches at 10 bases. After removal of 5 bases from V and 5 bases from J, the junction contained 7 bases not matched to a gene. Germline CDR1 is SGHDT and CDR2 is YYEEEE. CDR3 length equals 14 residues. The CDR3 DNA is TGTGCCAGCAGAATCCTAGCGGGAGTCCACGAGCAGTACTTC. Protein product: CASRILAGVHEQYF.

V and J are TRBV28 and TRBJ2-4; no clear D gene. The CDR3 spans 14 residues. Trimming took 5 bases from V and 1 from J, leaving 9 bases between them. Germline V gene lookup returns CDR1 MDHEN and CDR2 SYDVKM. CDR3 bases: TGTGCCAGCAGTCCCTTAGGGGCCAAAAACATTCAGTACTTC. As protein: CASSPLGAKNIQYF.

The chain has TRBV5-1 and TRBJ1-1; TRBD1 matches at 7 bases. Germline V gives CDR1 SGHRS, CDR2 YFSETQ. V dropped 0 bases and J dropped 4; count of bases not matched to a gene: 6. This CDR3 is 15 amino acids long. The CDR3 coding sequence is TGCGCCAGCAGCTTGGCCGACAGGGACGCCACTGAAGCTTTCTTT. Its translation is CASSLADRDATEAFF.

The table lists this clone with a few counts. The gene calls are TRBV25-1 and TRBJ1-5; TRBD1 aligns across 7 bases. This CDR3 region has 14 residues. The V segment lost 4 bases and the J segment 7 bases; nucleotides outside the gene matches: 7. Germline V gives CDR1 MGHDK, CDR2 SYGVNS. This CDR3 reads CASSVTGVGQPQHF. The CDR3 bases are TGTGCCAGCAGTGTAACAGGGGTCGGCCAGCCCCAGCATTTT.

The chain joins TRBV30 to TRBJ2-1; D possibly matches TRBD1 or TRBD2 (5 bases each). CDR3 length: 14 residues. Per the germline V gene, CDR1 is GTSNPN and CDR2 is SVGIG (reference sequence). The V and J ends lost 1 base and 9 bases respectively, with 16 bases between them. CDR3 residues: CAWSGGNAWGEQFF. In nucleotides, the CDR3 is TGTGCCTGGAGTGGGGGGAATGCCTGGGGTGAGCAGTTCTTC.

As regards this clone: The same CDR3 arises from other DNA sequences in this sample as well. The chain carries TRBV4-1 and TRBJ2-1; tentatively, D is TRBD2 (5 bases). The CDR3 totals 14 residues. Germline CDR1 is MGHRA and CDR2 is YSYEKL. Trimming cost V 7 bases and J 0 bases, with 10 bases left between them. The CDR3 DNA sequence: TGCGCCAGCAAGCCGGGGAGCTCCTACAATGAGCAGTTCTTC. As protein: CASKPGSSYNEQFF.

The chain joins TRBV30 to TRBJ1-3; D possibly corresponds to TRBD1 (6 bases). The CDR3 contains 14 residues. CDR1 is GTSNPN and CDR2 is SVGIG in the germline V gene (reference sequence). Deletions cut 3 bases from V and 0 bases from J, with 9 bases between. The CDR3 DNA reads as TGTGCCTGGAGGGGGGCCTACTCTGGAAACACCATATATTTT. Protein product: CAWRGAYSGNTIYF.

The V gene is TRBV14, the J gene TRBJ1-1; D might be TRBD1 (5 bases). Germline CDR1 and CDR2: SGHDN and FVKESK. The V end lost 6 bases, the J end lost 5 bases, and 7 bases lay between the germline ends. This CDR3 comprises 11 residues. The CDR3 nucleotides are TGTGCCAGCAGGGGACGGACTGAAGCTTTCTTT. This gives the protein CASRGRTEAFF.

The CDR3 spells CASSLEFPGSNEQFF. For the CDR3, the DNA is TGTGCCAGCAGCTTAGAATTTCCGGGTTCCAATGAGCAGTTCTTC. The chain joins TRBV7-2 to TRBJ2-1; D is ambiguous. The V gene's germline CDR1 is SGHTA and CDR2 FQGNSA. The CDR3 spans 15 residues. The V end was cut by 1 base, the J end by 6 bases, with 13 bases between.